A selection of T cell receptor beta chains follows, all from one sample in a study of OX40 agonist ivuxolimab in advanced cancers. Using immunoSEQ multiplex PCR, the repertoire was profiled, and TCRdb retains in-frame clones only, with some absent. In the table there are about 90,000 clones, 80% to 90% of which are singletons. Sequencing used CD4+ or CD8+ T cells sorted from blood, obtained in a trial of the OX40 agonist ivuxolimab. The receptors shown here come from an adult with an advanced solid tumor such as melanoma, head and neck, liver or kidney cancer. The CDR3 runs from the conserved cysteine through the conserved F or W.

CDR3aa,len,v_gene,j_gene
CASSLRRGNQETQYF,15,TRBV7-3,TRBJ2-5
CASSWTGGGSYEQYF,15,TRBV7-9,TRBJ2-7
CSVEPSPGQPQHF,13,TRBV29-1,TRBJ1-5
CASSHYRDSYNEQFF,15,TRBV4-1,TRBJ2-1
CASSFYTGELFF,12,TRBV5-6,TRBJ2-2
CASSSGTTNTGELFF,15,TRBV9,TRBJ2-2
CASSFGSEDTEAFF,14,TRBV5-4,TRBJ1-1
CASSYRGQGRGYTF,14,TRBV6-6,TRBJ1-2
CASSSAGEGQETQYF,15,TRBV11-3,TRBJ2-5
CASSPQSATRTANYGYTF,18,TRBV19,TRBJ1-2
CASSRRDTYNEQFF,14,TRBV7-8,TRBJ2-1
CASSFPGSYEQYF,13,TRBV11-1,.
CASTRGGDTEAFF,13,TRBV5-1,TRBJ1-1
CASSPGTASSYEQYF,15,TRBV11-3,TRBJ2-7
CASSLGLGGQETQYF,15,TRBV10-2,TRBJ2-5
CASSAGQGEGNTIYF,15,TRBV6-1,TRBJ1-3
CASWTGGDEQYF,12,TRBV27,TRBJ2-7
CASSADRGSTDTQYF,15,TRBV19,TRBJ2-3
CSVESSPVINYGYTF,15,TRBV29-1,TRBJ1-2
CASRGRGLETQYF,13,TRBV14,TRBJ2-5
CASSVGPLYEQYF,13,TRBV9,TRBJ2-7
CASSYGTSGPLQETQYF,17,TRBV5-4,TRBJ2-5
CASSFSGLAGRSEQYF,16,TRBV28,TRBJ2-7
CASRESHEQYF,11,TRBV27,TRBJ2-7
CASSFRMTTEAFF,13,TRBV9,TRBJ1-1
CAISTSSGPYEQYF,14,TRBV10-3,TRBJ2-7
CASSFAPGANVLTF,14,TRBV5-1,TRBJ2-6
CASSQQGDNYGYTF,14,TRBV28,TRBJ1-2
CASSIGQGLRGYTF,14,TRBV19,TRBJ1-2
CASSQGPSDRAGSGYTF,17,TRBV23-1,TRBJ1-2
CASSLLTGAGASVLTF,16,TRBV5-1,TRBJ2-6
CASSPTGRPGAYEQYF,16,TRBV11-2,TRBJ2-7
CASRLAPSAYSYNEQFF,17,TRBV12-2,TRBJ2-1
CATSRDKSGGSSVTDTQYF,19,TRBV15,TRBJ2-3
CASVEPGRRNEKLFF,15,TRBV6-1,TRBJ1-4